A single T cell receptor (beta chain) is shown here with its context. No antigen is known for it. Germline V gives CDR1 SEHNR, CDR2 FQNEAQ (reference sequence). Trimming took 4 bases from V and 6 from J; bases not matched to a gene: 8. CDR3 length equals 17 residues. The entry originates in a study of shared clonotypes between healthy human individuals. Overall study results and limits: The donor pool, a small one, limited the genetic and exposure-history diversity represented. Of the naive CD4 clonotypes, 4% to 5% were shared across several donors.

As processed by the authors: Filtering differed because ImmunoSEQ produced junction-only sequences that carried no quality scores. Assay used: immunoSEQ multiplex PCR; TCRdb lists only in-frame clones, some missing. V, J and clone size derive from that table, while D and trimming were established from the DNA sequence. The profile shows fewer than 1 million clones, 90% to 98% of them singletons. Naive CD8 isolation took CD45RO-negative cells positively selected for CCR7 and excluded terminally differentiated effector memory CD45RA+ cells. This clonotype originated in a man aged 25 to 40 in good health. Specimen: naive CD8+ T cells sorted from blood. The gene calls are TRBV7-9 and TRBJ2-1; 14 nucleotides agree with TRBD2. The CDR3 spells CASSSHTGTSGSNEQFF. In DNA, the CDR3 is TGTGCCAGCAGCTCCCATACCGGGACTAGCGGGAGCAATGAGCAGTTCTTC. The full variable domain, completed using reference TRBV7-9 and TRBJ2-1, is DTGVSQNPRHKITKRGQNVTFRCDPISEHNRLYWYRQTLGQGPEFLTYFQNEAQLEKSRLLSDRFSAERPKGSFSTLEIQRTEQGDSAMYLCASSSHTGTSGSNEQFFGPGTRLTVL.